This TCR beta chain is drawn from a study of long-term antiretroviral therapy in people with HIV (dated by TCRdb to the early 2020s). The study in broad terms: The earliest samples were collected about a decade before the 2015 WHO recommendation for immediate ART, when ART was typically delayed until CD4 counts fell. No cross-contamination during QIAcube processing was shown when test extractions of a monoclonal T-cell line were performed alongside fewer than 35 polyclonal samples. Among the 30 to 35 participants with HIV, roughly eleven were female. A retrospective serial study tested whether ART initiation and durable HIV suppression were associated with changes in peripheral blood TRB repertoire composition and diversity. The cohort contributed about 190 cryopreserved PBMC samples from a few dozen adults with confirmed HIV infection, collected serially over a mean of approximately six years (range 1-12). Broader findings and caveats from the paper: The samples span the years 2004 to 2017, and the ART regimens used at that time may not be as effective as current regimens. Inferences about post-ART repertoire changes are limited because no data were available on ART adherence, viral resistance or therapy changes. Expanded TRB clones identified before ART initiation dominated the repertoire at all time points, although this dominance fluctuated and declined in many PLHIV after ART. Because cell numbers in pre-ART samples were limited, unsorted PBMC were profiled instead of sorted CD4+ and CD8+ T cells. Limited PBMC availability meant only the TCR beta chain was sequenced, without alpha chain pairing. CDR3 length ranges in HIV repertoires were narrower than in controls, and network structure suggested an antigen-experienced repertoire with only a slight naive shift after ART. A significant increase in TRB diversity was found to be associated with ART initiation, although TRB diversity was observed to remain significantly below that of transplant donor controls even after long-term ART.

The immunoSEQ hsTCRB v3.0 assay was used at survey level resolution to sequence the TRB variable region. The targeted TRB sequencing depth was about 40,000-55,000 T-cell genomes per sample. TRB libraries were pooled and sequenced on an Illumina MiSeq using a v3 150-cycle kit. The authors' pipeline ran thus. Analysis of repertoires was carried out in R inside a reproducible Nextflow workflow spanning QC, data transformation and analysis. LymphoSeq2, an R package for exploring AIRR-Seq data, was used to implement custom analyses. A handful of samples yielding fewer than 5000 total TRB sequences were excluded, leaving over 150 analyzed HIV repertoires. Among the approximately 180 HIV repertoires that were kept, 59 were collected before ART initiation and about 130 were collected after ART initiation. Repertoires were downsampled to 5000 TRB nucleotide sequences, and summary statistics were averaged over 100 downsampling iterations. The analysis kept only TRB sequences whose CDR3 regions were at least seven amino acids long. Diversity was measured with a Shannon entropy-derived clonality score and the Gini coefficient. In the repertoire networks, any two of the top 5000 CDR3 amino acid sequences were connected whenever the two sequences differed by an edit distance of one. For TRB CDR3 amino acid sequences, GLIPH2 was used to predict antigen specificity groups and MHC restriction. To flag known associations with CMV, EBV, HIV or tissue antigens, CDR3 amino acid sequences were compared against VDJdb and McPAS-TCR. Pre-ART, post-ART and control groups were compared with Wilcoxon signed-rank tests and Holm-Bonferroni correction. Not all clones reach the TCRdb copy of this immuneACCESS table, which keeps in-frame sequences only. Checked studies attribute under half of the gap to unresolved V genes and leave the rest unexplained. The D gene and trimming were derived from the DNA, and the V and J assignments and clone size from that table. This sample lists under 20,000 clones; about nine tenths were detected once. About 10% of the sample is held by the ten biggest clonotypes.

Sequences SGHVS (CDR1) and FQNEAQ (CDR2) are obtained from the germline V gene. At the junction V is shortened by 1 base and J by 5 bases, with 11 bases in between. Its CDR3 holds 14 amino acids, cysteine through phenylalanine. The read is trimmed to its CDR3 DNA, 42 bases read in frame from base 1. On this clone: The antigen this receptor binds is unknown. No base qualities exist here, and no much larger clone lies one base off it.

Inclusion was restricted to participants for whom at least one PBMC sample before ART initiation and at least two post-ART samples were available. Treatment was received in the United States of America by all participants with HIV. Before DNA extraction, cryopreserved samples containing about 0.9-11 million PBMC were thawed and washed. At the time of the earliest PBMC sample for each participant with HIV, ages ranged from about 20 to 55 years. PBMC samples were contributed by each participant from 1-4 timepoints before ART initiation and 2-8 timepoints after ART initiation, with a median of 7 samples. Serial HIV viral load, CD4+ T-cell count, ART history and demographic data were obtained for every participant. A Qiagen kit on a QIAcube was used to extract genomic DNA from unsorted PBMC, with samples processed in batches of 12.

The rearrangement combines TRBV7-8 with TRBJ2-5; no D gene can be assigned with confidence. The sequence came from a man aged 35-49 years with HIV. This material consisted of unsorted PBMCs, taken 0.5 years after starting antiretroviral therapy. The CDR3 protein sequence reads: CASSLGWGWETQYF. The nucleotide sequence reads as follows: TGTGCCAGCAGCTTAGGGTGGGGATGGGAGACCCAGTACTTC.